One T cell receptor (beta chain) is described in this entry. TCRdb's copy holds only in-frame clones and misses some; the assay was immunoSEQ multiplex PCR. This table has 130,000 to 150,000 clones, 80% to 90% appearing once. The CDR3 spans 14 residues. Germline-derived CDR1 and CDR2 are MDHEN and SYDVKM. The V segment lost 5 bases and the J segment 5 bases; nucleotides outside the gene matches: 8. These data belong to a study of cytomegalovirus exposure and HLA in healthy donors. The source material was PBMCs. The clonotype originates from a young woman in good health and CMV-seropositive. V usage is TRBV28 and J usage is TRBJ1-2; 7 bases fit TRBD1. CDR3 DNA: TGTGCCAGCAGTCGAAACAGGGGCCGATATGGCTACACCTTC. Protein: CASSRNRGRYGYTF.